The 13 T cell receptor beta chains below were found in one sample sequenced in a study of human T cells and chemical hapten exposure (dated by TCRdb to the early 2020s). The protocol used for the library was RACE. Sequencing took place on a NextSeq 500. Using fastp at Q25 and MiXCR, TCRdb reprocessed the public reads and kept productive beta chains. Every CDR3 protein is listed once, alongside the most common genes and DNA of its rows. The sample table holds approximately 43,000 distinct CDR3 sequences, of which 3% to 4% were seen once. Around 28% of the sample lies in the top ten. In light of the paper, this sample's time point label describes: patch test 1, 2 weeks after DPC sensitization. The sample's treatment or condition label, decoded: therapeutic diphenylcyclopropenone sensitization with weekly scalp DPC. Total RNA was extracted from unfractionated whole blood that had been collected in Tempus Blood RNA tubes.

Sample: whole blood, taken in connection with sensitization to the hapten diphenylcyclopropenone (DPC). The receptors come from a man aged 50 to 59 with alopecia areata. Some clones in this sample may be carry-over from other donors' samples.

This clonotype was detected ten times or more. The chain's CDR3 is CAAGLAGVGYEQYF. The CDR3 nucleotides read TGTGCCGCGGGACTAGCGGGAGTTGGCTACGAGCAGTACTTC. This sequence joins TRBV28 and TRBJ2-7; 14 bases map to TRBD2. The CDR3 is 14 amino acids. Germline CDR1 reads MDHEN; CDR2 reads SYDVKM. Unmatched junction bases numbered 6, after V lost 11 bases and J lost 3 bases.

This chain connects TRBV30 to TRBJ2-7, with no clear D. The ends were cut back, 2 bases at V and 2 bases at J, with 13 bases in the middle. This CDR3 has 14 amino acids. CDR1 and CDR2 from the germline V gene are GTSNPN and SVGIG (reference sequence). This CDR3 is CAWSPLAIAYEQYF. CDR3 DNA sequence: TGTGCCTGGAGTCCCTTAGCAATAGCCTACGAGCAGTACTTC.

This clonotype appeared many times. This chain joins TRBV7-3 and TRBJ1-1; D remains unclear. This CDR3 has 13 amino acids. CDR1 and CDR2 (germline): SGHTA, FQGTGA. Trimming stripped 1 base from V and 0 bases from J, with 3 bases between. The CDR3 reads CASSLSVNTEAFF. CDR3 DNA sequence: TGTGCCAGCAGCTTAAGTGTGAACACTGAAGCTTTCTTT.

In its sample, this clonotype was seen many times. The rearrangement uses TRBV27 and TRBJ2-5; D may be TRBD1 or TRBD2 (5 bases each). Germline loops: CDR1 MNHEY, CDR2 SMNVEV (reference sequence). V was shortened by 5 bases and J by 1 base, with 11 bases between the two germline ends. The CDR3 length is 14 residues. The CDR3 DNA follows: TGTGCCAGCAGTCCAGCCGGGACCCAAGAGACCCAGTACTTC. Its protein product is CASSPAGTQETQYF.

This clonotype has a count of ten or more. CDR3 residues: CASSQRSSVDKAYEQYF. The DNA of the CDR3 is TGCGCCAGCAGCCAAAGGTCCTCGGTGGACAAAGCCTACGAGCAGTACTTC. V and J are TRBV4-1 and TRBJ2-7; D might be TRBD1 (5 bases). Trimming took off 2 bases at V and 2 bases at J, with 19 bases between the two ends. The CDR3 contains 17 residues. The germline gives CDR1 MGHRA, CDR2 YSYEKL.

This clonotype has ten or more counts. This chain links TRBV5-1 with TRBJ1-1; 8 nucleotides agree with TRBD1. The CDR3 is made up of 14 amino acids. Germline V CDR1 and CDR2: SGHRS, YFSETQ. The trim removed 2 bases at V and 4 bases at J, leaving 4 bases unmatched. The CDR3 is CASSLGQGGTEAFF. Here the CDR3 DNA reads TGCGCCAGCAGCTTAGGACAGGGAGGCACTGAAGCTTTCTTT.

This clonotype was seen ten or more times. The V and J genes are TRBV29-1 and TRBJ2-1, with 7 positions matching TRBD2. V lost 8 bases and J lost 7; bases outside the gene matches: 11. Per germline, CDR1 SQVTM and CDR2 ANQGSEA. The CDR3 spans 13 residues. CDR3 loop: CSPSGGRRNEQFF. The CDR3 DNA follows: TGCAGCCCCTCCGGCGGGAGACGAAATGAGCAGTTCTTC.

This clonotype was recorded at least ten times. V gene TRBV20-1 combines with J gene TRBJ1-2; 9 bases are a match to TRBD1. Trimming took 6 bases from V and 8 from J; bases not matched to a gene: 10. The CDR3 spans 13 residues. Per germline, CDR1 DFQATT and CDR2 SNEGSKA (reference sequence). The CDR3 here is CSALPGQGRGYTF. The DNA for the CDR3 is TGCAGTGCCCTCCCGGGACAGGGACGAGGCTACACCTTC.

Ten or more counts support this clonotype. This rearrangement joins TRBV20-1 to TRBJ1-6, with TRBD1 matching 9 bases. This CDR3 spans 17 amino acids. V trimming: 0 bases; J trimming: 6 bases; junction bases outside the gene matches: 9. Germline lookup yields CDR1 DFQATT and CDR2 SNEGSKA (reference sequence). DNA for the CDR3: TGCAGTGCTAGAGATCGGTTACAGGGGGCTTTTAATTCACCCCTCCACTTT. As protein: CSARDRLQGAFNSPLHF.

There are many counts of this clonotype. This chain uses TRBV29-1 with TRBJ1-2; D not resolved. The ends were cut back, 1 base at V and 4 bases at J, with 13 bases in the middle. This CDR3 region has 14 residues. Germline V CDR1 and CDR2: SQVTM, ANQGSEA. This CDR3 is CSVEGLGAGYGYTF. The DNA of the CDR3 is TGCAGCGTTGAAGGTCTCGGCGCCGGCTATGGCTACACCTTC.

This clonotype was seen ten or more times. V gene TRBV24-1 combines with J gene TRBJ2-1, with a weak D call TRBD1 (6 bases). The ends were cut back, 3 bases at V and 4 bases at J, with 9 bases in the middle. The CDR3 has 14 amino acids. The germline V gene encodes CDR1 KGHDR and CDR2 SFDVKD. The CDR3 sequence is CATSDGGQYNEQFF. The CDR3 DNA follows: TGTGCCACCAGTGATGGGGGACAATACAATGAGCAGTTCTTC.

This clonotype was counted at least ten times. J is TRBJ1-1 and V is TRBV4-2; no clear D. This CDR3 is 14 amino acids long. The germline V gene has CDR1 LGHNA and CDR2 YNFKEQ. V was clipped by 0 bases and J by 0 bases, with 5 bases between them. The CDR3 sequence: CASSQETLNTEAFF. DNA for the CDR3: TGTGCCAGCAGCCAAGAGACCCTGAACACTGAAGCTTTCTTT.

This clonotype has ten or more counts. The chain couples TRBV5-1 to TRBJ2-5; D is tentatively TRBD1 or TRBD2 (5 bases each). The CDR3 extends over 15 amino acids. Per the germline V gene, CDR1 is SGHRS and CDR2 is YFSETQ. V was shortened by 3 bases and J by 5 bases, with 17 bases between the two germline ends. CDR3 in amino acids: CASSSPGPRVETQYF. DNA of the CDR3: TGCGCCAGCAGCTCCCCGGGACCACGAGTGGAGACCCAGTACTTC.